The entry below gives a single T cell receptor beta chain sequence along with its context. Its specificity is unknown. TCRdb used MiXCR to reprocess the RT-PCR reads, holding one entry per CDR3 protein. The table lists roughly 290,000 distinct CDR3 sequences, about a fifth of them singletons. CDR3 length equals 16 residues. The V gene end was trimmed by 1 base and the J gene end by 4 bases; junction bases not matched to a gene: 4. CDR1 and CDR2 (germline): SGHTA, FQGNSA. These data are taken from a study of response to subunit inactivated influenza vaccine. Study-wide results and caveats: The authors offered the suggestion that each seasonal influenza vaccination recruits few new T cells.

J is TRBJ2-2 and V is TRBV7-2; 9 bases fit TRBD1. The source of this sequence is a man between 50 and 75 years old who received an inactivated influenza vaccine. The sample in question was PBMCs from blood, obtained about 20 months after vaccination. CDR3 in DNA: TGTGCCAGCAGCTTAGATGGGACAGGGTTCACCGGGGAGCTGTTTTTT. Encoded protein: CASSLDGTGFTGELFF.